This passage covers 21 T cell receptor beta chains from one sample sequenced in a study of neurological immune-mediated disorders. TCRdb reprocessed the 5' RACE reads with MiXCR, giving one entry per CDR3 protein. Of about 76,000 distinct CDR3 sequences listed, 15% to 20% are singletons. Sequenced input: PBMCs. These receptors were obtained from a woman in her 40s in good health.

The chain uses TRBV7-2 and TRBJ1-5, with 9 bases aligning to TRBD1. Germline loops: CDR1 SGHTA, CDR2 FQGNSA. V lost 5 bases, J lost 8 bases, and 10 bases stayed unmatched. This CDR3 spans 15 amino acids. Here the CDR3 reads CASSPGTGSNKPQHF. DNA of the CDR3: TGTGCCAGCAGCCCGGGGACAGGGAGTAATAAGCCCCAGCATTTT.

The V gene is TRBV30, the J gene TRBJ2-5; 7 bases match TRBD1. V was clipped by 5 bases and J by 0 bases; unmatched bases: 6. The germline gives CDR1 GTSNPN, CDR2 SVGIG (reference sequence). The CDR3 consists of 14 residues. CDR3 sequence (DNA): TGTGCCTGGGCCAGGGGGTCCCACCAAGAGACCCAGTACTTC. This gives the protein CAWARGSHQETQYF.

This clonotype was seen at least ten times. This sequence joins TRBV20-1 and TRBJ2-5; 10 bases fit TRBD1. V lost 3 bases and J lost 4; bases outside the gene matches: 5. Looked up from germline, CDR1 is DFQATT and CDR2 is SNEGSKA (reference sequence). CDR3 length equals 14 residues. This CDR3 is CSARGQGKGETQYF. CDR3 DNA sequence: TGCAGTGCTAGGGGACAGGGGAAGGGAGAGACCCAGTACTTC.

At least ten counts were recorded for this clonotype. The CDR3 protein is CASSLTGGFTEAFF. The CDR3 DNA sequence: TGCGCCAGCAGCTTGACAGGGGGCTTCACTGAAGCTTTCTTT. This chain links TRBV5-1 with TRBJ1-1, with 9 bases aligning to TRBD1. With V trimmed by 1 base and J by 4 bases, 2 bases remained unmatched. This CDR3 contains 14 residues. Germline CDR1 SGHRS, CDR2 YFSETQ. Based on the CDR3 plus reference TRBV5-1 and TRBJ1-1, the full variable domain is KAGVTQTPRYLIKTRGQQVTLSCSPISGHRSVSWYQQTPGQGLQFLFEYFSETQRNKGNFPGRFSGRQFSNSRSEMNVSTLELGDSALYLCASSLTGGFTEAFFGQGTRLTVV.

The CDR3 is CASSEEAVGTQYF. The CDR3 nucleotides are TGTGCCAGCAGCGAGGAGGCCGTGGGGACCCAGTACTTC. The V call is TRBV9, the J call TRBJ2-5; D is perhaps TRBD2 (5 bases). V was clipped by 3 bases and J by 7 bases, with 13 bases between them. In germline, CDR1 is SGDLS, CDR2 YYNGEE. This CDR3 contains 13 residues. Combining the CDR3 with reference TRBV9 and TRBJ2-5 gives the whole variable domain DSGVTQTPKHLITATGQRVTLRCSPRSGDLSVYWYQQSLDQGLQFLIQYYNGEERAKGNILERFSAQQFPDLHSELNLSSLELGDSALYFCASSEEAVGTQYFGPGTRLLVL.

The table lists this clonotype with many counts. The rearrangement joins TRBV5-1 to TRBJ1-1; no firm D call. Trimming pared 1 base from V and 5 bases from J, leaving 9 bases between. This CDR3 contains 13 residues. Germline V gene sequence: CDR1 SGHRS, CDR2 YFSETQ. CDR3 sequence: CASSLTRGTEAFF. In DNA form, the CDR3 reads TGCGCCAGCAGCTTGACTCGAGGGACTGAAGCTTTCTTT.

The CDR3 here is CASSSSPPGGQNNEQFF. CDR3 in DNA: TGCGCCAGCAGCTCCTCTCCCCCGGGGGGTCAGAACAATGAGCAGTTCTTC. The V and J genes are TRBV5-1 and TRBJ2-1; TRBD2 aligns across 7 bases. This CDR3 is 17 amino acids long. CDR1 SGHRS and CDR2 YFSETQ come from the germline V gene. Losses at the gene ends were 3 bases for V and 5 bases for J; bases not matched to a gene: 14.

The chain combines TRBV4-3 with TRBJ2-2; 7 nucleotides match TRBD2. Per the germline V gene, CDR1 is LGHNA and CDR2 is YSLEER. Trimming at V came to 8 bases and at J to 2 bases, leaving 11 bases not matched to a gene. This CDR3 has 16 residues. The CDR3 DNA follows: TGCGCCAGCCAAGATAGGGGCGGGGGTAACACCGGGGAGCTGTTTTTT. It codes for CASQDRGGGNTGELFF.

This clonotype was counted at least ten times. The chain uses TRBV27 and TRBJ1-1; a weak D match, TRBD1 (5 bases). Germline CDR1 reads MNHEY; CDR2 reads SMNVEV (reference sequence). The V and J ends lost 5 bases and 5 bases respectively, with 12 bases between them. CDR3 length: 13 amino acids. The CDR3 coding sequence is TGTGCCAGCAGTGGAGACCAGGGAACTGAAGCTTTCTTT. Amino acid sequence: CASSGDQGTEAFF.

This clonotype was counted ten times or more. In DNA form, the CDR3 reads TGTGCCAGCAGCCCCCAAGTGGACACTGAAGCTTTCTTT. Translation gives CASSPQVDTEAFF. The V call is TRBV6-5, the J call TRBJ1-1, with no clear D. V gave up 6 bases and J gave up 3 bases, with 11 bases separating them. In germline, CDR1 is MNHEY, CDR2 SVGAGI. The CDR3 runs to 13 residues.

This clonotype occurred a few times. This rearrangement joins TRBV5-6 to TRBJ1-1, with TRBD1 matching over 7 bases. The CDR3 has 13 residues. Trimming at V came to 2 bases and at J to 4 bases, leaving 2 bases not matched to a gene. Germline values: CDR1 SGHDT, CDR2 YYEEEE. The CDR3 region is CASSLGGPTEAFF. The CDR3 nucleotides read TGTGCCAGCAGCTTAGGGGGCCCCACTGAAGCTTTCTTT.

This clonotype was counted ten times or more. The J gene is TRBJ1-1, the V gene TRBV6-5, with 7 bases that match TRBD1. Germline V gives CDR1 MNHEY, CDR2 SVGAGI. This CDR3 is 14 amino acids long. V lost 2 bases to trimming and J lost 5 bases; unmatched junction nucleotides: 5. CDR3 nucleotide sequence: TGTGCCAGCAGTTACGCGACAGGGAGTACTGAAGCTTTCTTT. Amino acid sequence: CASSYATGSTEAFF.

This clonotype showed up many times. The genes are TRBV7-2 and TRBJ2-5, with D perhaps TRBD1 or TRBD2 (5 bases each). CDR1 SGHTA and CDR2 FQGNSA come from the germline V gene. V gave up 5 bases and J gave up 2 bases, with 15 bases separating them. This CDR3 has 15 amino acids. CDR3 sequence reads: CASSAFRDHQETQYF. CDR3 in DNA: TGTGCCAGCAGCGCCTTCAGGGACCATCAAGAGACCCAGTACTTC.

Ten or more counts support this clonotype. This chain links TRBV6-5 with TRBJ1-2, with TRBD1 identical over 8 bases. With 6 bases clipped from V and 5 bases from J, the junction kept 11 bases outside the gene matches. Germline-derived CDR1 and CDR2 are MNHEY and SVGAGI. The CDR3 covers 15 residues. For the CDR3, the DNA is TGTGCCAGCAGCAAACAGGGGGGATCATTATATGGCTACACCTTC. Amino acids: CASSKQGGSLYGYTF.

This clonotype was observed at least ten times. The chain couples TRBV20-1 to TRBJ2-6; TRBD2 matches 10 bases. CDR1 is DFQATT, CDR2 SNEGSKA, per germline (reference sequence). The CDR3 has 17 amino acids. V lost 4 bases and J lost 0; bases outside the gene matches: 6. The CDR3 protein is CSANQRGGRSGANVLTF. CDR3 DNA: TGCAGTGCTAATCAGCGGGGGGGCCGCTCTGGGGCCAACGTCCTGACTTTC.

The CDR3: CASSLGFRLAGGDTQYF. The CDR3 DNA follows: TGTGCCAGCAGCTTAGGGTTCAGACTAGCGGGGGGAGATACGCAGTATTTT. This chain connects TRBV7-2 to TRBJ2-3, with 13 bases identical to TRBD2. Per germline, CDR1 SGHTA and CDR2 FQGNSA. V shed 1 base, J shed 5 bases, and the junction held 6 bases outside the gene matches. The CDR3 runs to 17 residues. The full variable domain, rest sourced from reference TRBV7-2 and TRBJ2-3, is GAGVSQSPSNKVTEKGKDVELRCDPISGHTALYWYRQSLGQGLEFLIYFQGNSAPDKSGLPSDRFSAERTGGSVSTLTIQRTQQEDSAVYLCASSLGFRLAGGDTQYFGPGTRLTVL.

For this clonotype: Its ends do not fully match the called genes, so a read error is possible. CDR3 coding DNA: TGTGCCAGCAGCTACAGGGTCACCCGGGATCTGTTTTTT. It is translated as CASSYRVTRDLFF. The rearrangement links TRBV5-6 to TRBJ2-2, with D tentatively TRBD1 (6 bases). The germline CDR1 and CDR2 sequences are SGHDT and YYEEEE. The CDR3 is made up of 13 amino acids. Complete variable domain (other parts from reference TRBV5-6 and TRBJ2-2): DAGVTQSPTHLIKTRGQQVTLRCSPKSGHDTVSWYQQALGQGPQFIFQYYEEEERQRGNFPDRFSGHQFPNYSSELNVNALLLGDSALYLCASSYRVTRDLFFGEGSRLTVL.

The chain recombines TRBV18 with TRBJ2-5; TRBD2 agrees at 8 bases. CDR1 is KGHSH, CDR2 LQKENI, per germline. V lost 3 bases and J lost 2; bases outside the gene matches: 5. This CDR3 is 15 amino acids long. This CDR3 is CASSPRGGLQETQYF. The DNA for the CDR3 is TGTGCCAGCTCACCCCGGGGGGGTCTACAAGAGACCCAGTACTTC.

Only a few counts were recorded for this clonotype. V and J are TRBV29-1 and TRBJ1-1; TRBD1 might be the D (5 bases). The V gene's germline CDR1 is SQVTM and CDR2 ANQGSEA. The CDR3 consists of 13 residues. Trimming left V 3 bases short and J 1 base short, with 9 bases between. CDR3 loop: CSVDPQGNTEAFF. DNA of the CDR3: TGCAGCGTTGACCCTCAGGGGAACACTGAAGCTTTCTTT.

Ten or more counts support this clonotype. DNA of the CDR3: TGCAGCGTTACAACAGGGAGAAGAGTGAACACTGAAGCTTTCTTT. Its translation is CSVTTGRRVNTEAFF. The J gene is TRBJ1-1, the V gene TRBV29-1, with D perhaps TRBD1 (6 bases). The germline CDR1 and CDR2 sequences are SQVTM and ANQGSEA. V shed 5 bases and J shed 0 bases, with 16 bases lying between them. The CDR3 is 15 amino acids.

V and J are TRBV12-3 or TRBV12-4 and TRBJ1-2; D gene uncertain. Trimming stripped 0 bases from V and 4 bases from J, with 6 bases between. The CDR3 covers 13 residues. The chain's CDR3 is CASSLAAAYGYTF. In DNA, the CDR3 is TGTGCCAGCAGTTTAGCGGCAGCCTATGGCTACACCTTC.